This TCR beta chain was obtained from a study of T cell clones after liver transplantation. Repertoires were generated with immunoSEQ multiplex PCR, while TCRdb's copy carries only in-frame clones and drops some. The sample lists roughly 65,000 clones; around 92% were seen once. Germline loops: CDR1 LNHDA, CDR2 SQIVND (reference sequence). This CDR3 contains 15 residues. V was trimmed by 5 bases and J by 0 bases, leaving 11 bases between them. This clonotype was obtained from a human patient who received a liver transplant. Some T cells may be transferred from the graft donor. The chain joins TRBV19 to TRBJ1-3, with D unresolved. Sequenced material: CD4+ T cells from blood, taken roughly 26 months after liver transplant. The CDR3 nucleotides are TGTGCCAGTAGTCTCCACACCGACTCTGGAAACACCATATATTTT. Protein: CASSLHTDSGNTIYF.